These 5 T cell receptor beta chains share one sample of origin, sequenced in a study of T cells expressing NK-cell markers. TCRdb re-called the 5' RACE reads; every CDR3 protein appears as one record, without DNA. This table lists approximately 460,000 distinct CDR3 sequences. The sample consisted of blood T cells: a sorted CD56 or NKG2C T cell subset, CD4+ or CD8+ T cells, or bulk PBMC T cells (not recorded which). The receptors shown here come from a woman between 18 and 70 years old in good health.

The chain employs TRBV19 and TRBJ2-2; the TCRdb D gene call, TRBD2, has no DNA to confirm it. CDR3 size: 17 residues. CDR1 and CDR2 (germline): LNHDA, SQIVND (reference sequence). CDR3 amino acids: CATRTSGSGWNTGELFF.

The chain recombines TRBV3-1 with TRBJ2-2; TCRdb outputs TRBD2, but without DNA this stays unchecked. The CDR3 sequence is 14 residues long. From germline, CDR1 is LGHDT and CDR2 YNNKEL (reference sequence). Here the CDR3 reads CASSHRRAAGELFF. Drawing the rest from reference TRBV3-1 and TRBJ2-2, the complete variable domain is DTAVSQTPKYLVTQMGNDKSIKCEQNLGHDTMYWYKQDSKKFLKIMFSYNNKELIINETVPNRFSPKSPDKAHLNLHINSLELGDSAVYFCASSHRRAAGELFFGEGSRLTVL.

The J gene is TRBJ1-6, the V gene TRBV27; TCRdb's D call of TRBD1 is untestable without DNA. The length of the CDR3 is 16 residues. Germline CDR1 reads MNHEY; CDR2 reads SMNVEV (reference sequence). CDR3 in amino acids: CASSGQAGTYNSPLHF.

V is TRBV5-6 and J is TRBJ2-2; TCRdb's D call, TRBD1, is unchecked because there is no DNA. CDR1 SGHDT and CDR2 YYEEEE come from the germline V gene. This CDR3 region has 20 residues. CDR3 residues: CASSLASGTKTGKNTGELFF.

The rearrangement uses TRBV7-2 and TRBJ2-5; TCRdb gives TRBD1 as the D gene, but with no DNA this cannot be confirmed. CDR3 size: 16 residues. The germline gives CDR1 SGHTA, CDR2 FQGNSA. The CDR3 spells CASSPLPGFNQETQYF.